Below, 27 T cell receptor beta chains from the same sample are listed, as sequenced in a study of PD-1 blockade in classical Hodgkin lymphoma (dated by TCRdb to about 2020). Library preparation was by the immunoSEQ multiplex PCR assay. This is the immuneACCESS table as TCRdb keeps it, with only in-frame sequences that have V and J called. A part of the clones is gone; compared with another copy, unresolved V genes explain less than half, and the rest is unexplained. The table for this sample lists roughly 40,000 clones; about 87% of them were counted only once. In total, the top ten clones hold around 9% of the sample. The time point label on this specimen signifies: cycle 1 day 1 (C1D1), immediately before nivolumab initiation. Every trial patient had relapsed after autologous stem cell transplantation, and cohorts A, B and C differed in prior brentuximab vedotin exposure. The sample here was peripheral blood mononuclear cells (PBMCs), taken at baseline. The receptor set was obtained from a human donor with classical Hodgkin lymphoma.

This clone was seen a few times. This chain uses TRBV27 with TRBJ1-5; 9 nucleotides match TRBD1. Germline V gene data show CDR1 as MNHEY and CDR2 as SMNVEV (reference sequence). This CDR3 is 16 amino acids long. The ends lost 5 bases at V and 0 bases at J; junction bases unmatched: 5. The DNA for the CDR3 is TGTGCCAGCAGTCCGGGGACAGGGATTAGCAATCAGCCCCAGCATTTT. Protein: CASSPGTGISNQPQHF.

The V call is TRBV9, the J call TRBJ2-7; D unclear. The CDR3 sequence is 15 residues long. V gave up 4 bases and J gave up 3 bases, with 17 bases separating them. The germline V gene encodes CDR1 SGDLS and CDR2 YYNGEE. CDR3 region: CASSPNPDGFYEQYF. Written as DNA, the CDR3 is TGTGCCAGCAGCCCTAATCCGGACGGGTTCTACGAGCAGTACTTC.

The chain couples TRBV5-8 to TRBJ2-3; D possibly corresponds to TRBD2 (5 bases). The CDR3 loop spans 15 amino acids. The germline V gene encodes CDR1 SGHTS and CDR2 YDEGEE. Trimming took 2 bases from V and 1 from J, leaving 11 bases between them. The CDR3 region has the DNA TGTGCCAGCAGCTTATCGGGGTATCGCACAGATACGCAGTATTTT. Amino acids: CASSLSGYRTDTQYF.

Only one count was recorded for this clone. This chain links TRBV5-1 with TRBJ2-5, with TRBD1 matching 9 bases. CDR1 and CDR2 (germline): SGHRS, YFSETQ. The CDR3 sequence is 14 residues long. The ends lost 2 bases at V and 5 bases at J; junction bases unmatched: 4. The CDR3 region has the DNA TGCGCCAGCAGCTTCACAGGGGGCACGGAGACCCAGTACTTC. As protein: CASSFTGGTETQYF.

The chain carries TRBV29-1 and TRBJ2-2; D remains ambiguous. In germline, CDR1 is SQVTM, CDR2 ANQGSEA. V gave up 5 bases and J gave up 0 bases, with 7 bases separating them. This CDR3 region has 13 residues. CDR3 nucleotide sequence: TGCAGCGTTCGCCAGCCGAACACCGGGGAGCTGTTTTTT. Translating gives CSVRQPNTGELFF.

This clone appeared a single time. The gene calls are TRBV19 and TRBJ2-1, with D possibly being TRBD2 (7 bases). Trimming left V 3 bases short and J 9 bases short, with 15 bases between. The CDR3 runs to 14 residues. Germline values: CDR1 LNHDA, CDR2 SQIVND (reference sequence). Here the CDR3 DNA reads TGTGCCAGTAGTATCGACACAGGGAGGGCTGAGCAGTTCTTC. Protein product: CASSIDTGRAEQFF.

The rearrangement links TRBV6-6 to TRBJ2-4; 9 nucleotides line up with TRBD1. The CDR3 spans 16 residues. The trim removed 0 bases at V and 8 bases at J, leaving 8 bases unmatched. The germline gives CDR1 MNHNY, CDR2 SVGAGI (reference sequence). CDR3 bases: TGTGCCAGCAGTTACTCGACGGGGACAGGGTTGGACATTCAGTACTTC. This encodes CASSYSTGTGLDIQYF.

This chain connects TRBV27 to TRBJ2-1, with 8 bases matching TRBD1. Germline CDR1 reads MNHEY; CDR2 reads SMNVEV (reference sequence). V shed 7 bases, J shed 9 bases, and the junction held 8 bases outside the gene matches. The CDR3 covers 13 residues. In DNA, the CDR3 is TGTGCCAGCAAGGGGGCAGGGGGCCTTGAGCAGTTCTTC. This encodes CASKGAGGLEQFF.

The rearrangement uses TRBV7-2 and TRBJ2-2, with TRBD2 matching over 14 bases. J lost 5 bases, V lost 2 bases, and 1 base had no gene match. This CDR3 has 16 amino acids. Germline V CDR1 and CDR2: SGHTA, FQGNSA. The chain's CDR3 is CASSLWTSGRTGELFF. The CDR3, as DNA: TGTGCCAGCAGCTTATGGACTAGCGGGAGGACCGGGGAGCTGTTTTTT. Together with reference TRBV7-2 and TRBJ2-2, the CDR3 gives the full variable domain: GAGVSQSPSNKVTEKGKDVELRCDPISGHTALYWYRQSLGQGLEFLIYFQGNSAPDKSGLPSDRFSAERTGGSVSTLTIQRTQQEDSAVYLCASSLWTSGRTGELFFGEGSRLTVL.

This rearrangement joins TRBV9 to TRBJ1-6, with 9 positions matching TRBD1. Germline lookup yields CDR1 SGDLS and CDR2 YYNGEE. V trimming: 4 bases; J trimming: 5 bases; junction bases outside the gene matches: 7. This CDR3 is built from 16 residues. The CDR3 spells CASSSNRDRDNSPLHF. CDR3 in DNA: TGTGCCAGCAGCTCAAATCGGGACAGGGATAATTCACCCCTCCACTTT. Supplemented by reference TRBV9 and TRBJ1-6, the full variable domain reads DSGVTQTPKHLITATGQRVTLRCSPRSGDLSVYWYQQSLDQGLQFLIQYYNGEERAKGNILERFSAQQFPDLHSELNLSSLELGDSALYFCASSSNRDRDNSPLHFGNGTRLTVT.

The V gene is TRBV19, the J gene TRBJ1-2; 9 positions agree with TRBD1. The trim removed 5 bases at V and 4 bases at J, leaving 8 bases unmatched. CDR1 LNHDA and CDR2 SQIVND come from the germline V gene (reference sequence). The CDR3 is 15 amino acids. The CDR3 nucleotides read TGTGCCAGTAGTCTCCAAGGGGACAGGGCCTATGGCTACACCTTC. It specifies CASSLQGDRAYGYTF.

This chain connects TRBV4-3 to TRBJ1-2, with TRBD1 as a possible D gene (5 bases). V was trimmed by 4 bases and J by 6 bases, leaving 15 bases between them. Per the germline V gene, CDR1 is LGHNA and CDR2 is YSLEER. The CDR3 runs to 14 residues. The CDR3 loop is CASSPLAGSDGYTF. The CDR3 DNA follows: TGCGCCAGCAGCCCACTTGCAGGGTCTGATGGCTACACCTTC.

The chain couples TRBV28 to TRBJ1-5, with TRBD1 identical over 8 bases. Unmatched junction bases numbered 23, after V lost 5 bases and J lost 8 bases. The length of the CDR3 is 19 residues. CDR1 MDHEN and CDR2 SYDVKM come from the germline V gene. CDR3 amino acids: CASSPSRQGTIQRREPQHF. In DNA, the CDR3 is TGTGCCAGCAGTCCGTCCCGACAGGGGACAATTCAGAGGAGGGAGCCCCAGCATTTT.

The rearrangement links TRBV6-7 to TRBJ2-5; 13 nucleotides agree with TRBD2. TRBV6-7 is assigned to the ORF class and has an uncertain function. The CDR3 covers 15 residues. Trimming took 6 bases from V and 3 from J; bases not matched to a gene: 4. CDR3 DNA sequence: TGTGCCAGCAGACTAGCGGGGGGGAGAAAAGAGACCCAGTACTTC. Translated: CASRLAGGRKETQYF.

The gene calls are TRBV6-5 and TRBJ1-2, with a weak D call TRBD1 (6 bases). V was clipped by 5 bases and J by 4 bases, with 11 bases between them. The CDR3 runs to 13 residues. Per the germline V gene, CDR1 is MNHEY and CDR2 is SVGAGI. The CDR3 sequence: CASSRQALYGYTF. For the CDR3, the DNA is TGTGCCAGCAGTCGACAGGCGCTCTATGGCTACACCTTC.

V is TRBV7-3 and J is TRBJ2-3; 9 bases fit TRBD2. Germline V gene data show CDR1 as SGHTA and CDR2 as FQGTGA. Germline trimming cut 5 bases from V and 5 bases from J; bases unmatched to any gene: 5. This CDR3 contains 14 residues. The CDR3 reads CASSLAGLRDTQYF. In DNA, the CDR3 is TGTGCCAGCAGCCTAGCGGGACTTAGAGATACGCAGTATTTT.

V gene TRBV5-8 combines with J gene TRBJ1-1; 7 bases are shared with TRBD1. J gave up 8 bases and V 0 bases, and 13 bases lay outside the gene matches. Germline lookup yields CDR1 SGHTS and CDR2 YDEGEE. This CDR3 contains 16 residues. For the CDR3, the DNA is TGTGCCAGCAGCTTGGGGCTAGGCAGGGGGGCTTTGGAAGCTTTCTTT. Its translation is CASSLGLGRGALEAFF.

This clone came up once. The V gene is TRBV7-7, the J gene TRBJ2-3; D unclear. Germline V gene data show CDR1 as SSHAT and CDR2 as FNYEAQ (reference sequence). V lost 1 base, J lost 5 bases, and 7 bases lay in between. This CDR3 comprises 13 residues. CDR3 in amino acids: CASSLDVGDTQYF. Here the CDR3 DNA reads TGTGCCAGCAGCTTAGATGTGGGAGATACGCAGTATTTT.

The rearrangement links TRBV2 to TRBJ2-2, with D uncertain. V was clipped by 4 bases and J by 1 base, with 10 bases between them. Germline CDR1 SNHLY, CDR2 FYNNEI. The CDR3 sequence is 15 residues long. The CDR3 loop reads CASSGDWMNTGELFF. The CDR3 nucleotides are TGTGCCAGCAGTGGAGACTGGATGAACACCGGGGAGCTGTTTTTT.

V and J are TRBV7-9 and TRBJ1-4; D is uncertain. The V and J ends lost 5 bases and 6 bases respectively, with 10 bases between them. The germline CDR1 and CDR2 sequences are SEHNR and FQNEAQ (reference sequence). This CDR3 is 13 amino acids long. DNA for the CDR3: TGTGCCAGCAGCCCGAGATTATATGAAAAACTGTTTTTT. It translates to CASSPRLYEKLFF.

The V gene is TRBV19, the J gene TRBJ2-2, with 7 bases that match TRBD1. Germline CDR1 LNHDA, CDR2 SQIVND (reference sequence). V was pared by 5 bases and J by 1 base, with 10 bases of the junction left unmatched. The CDR3 runs 17 residues. DNA for the CDR3: TGTGCCAGTAGTCCCCAACGGGGACAGATGAACACCGGGGAGCTGTTTTTT. This gives the protein CASSPQRGQMNTGELFF.

V and J are TRBV5-3 and TRBJ2-4; D unresolved. TRBV5-3 qualifies as an ORF whose function is uncertain. The V end lost 5 bases, the J end lost 1 base, and 13 bases lay between the germline ends. CDR3 length: 15 amino acids. In DNA form, the CDR3 reads TGTGCCAGAAGGGCCCGCCAAAGGGCCAAAAACATTCAGTACTTC. It specifies CARRARQRAKNIQYF.

The CDR3 loop reads CASRTGGLAYEQYF. The CDR3 DNA reads as TGTGCCAGTAGGACGGGCGGGTTAGCCTACGAGCAGTACTTC. The genes are TRBV19 and TRBJ2-7; TRBD2 might be the D (5 bases). Trimming took 6 bases from V and 2 from J, leaving 14 bases between them. This CDR3 spans 14 amino acids. CDR1 is LNHDA, CDR2 SQIVND, per germline (reference sequence).

This clone was detected only once. The chain combines TRBV6-1 with TRBJ1-6; TRBD1 aligns across 7 bases. J was trimmed by 3 bases and V by 6 bases; bases with no gene match: 5. Germline V gene lookup returns CDR1 MNHNS and CDR2 SASEGT. This CDR3 has 15 residues. The CDR3 DNA sequence: TGTGCCAGCAGCGAGGGGACAGACTATAATTCACCCCTCCACTTT. This sequence encodes CASSEGTDYNSPLHF.

V gene TRBV6-5 combines with J gene TRBJ2-6, with unresolved D. The V end was cut by 9 bases, the J end by 0 bases, with 9 bases between. The germline CDR1 and CDR2 sequences are MNHEY and SVGAGI. This CDR3 has 14 amino acids. The CDR3: CASGWGSGANVLTF. CDR3 sequence (DNA): TGTGCCAGTGGGTGGGGCTCTGGGGCCAACGTCCTGACTTTC.

The chain is built from TRBV10-3 and TRBJ2-3, with D perhaps TRBD2 (6 bases). Trimming pared 3 bases from V and 4 bases from J, leaving 11 bases between. Germline V lookup: CDR1 ENHRY, CDR2 SYGVKD. The CDR3 sequence is 14 residues long. The DNA for the CDR3 is TGTGCCATCAGTGATCAGGGAGGCGCAGATACGCAGTATTTT. Amino acid sequence: CAISDQGGADTQYF.

The chain recombines TRBV2 with TRBJ1-2; 10 nucleotides agree with TRBD1. Germline CDR1 is SNHLY and CDR2 is FYNNEI. The CDR3 has 14 amino acids. The V and J ends lost 8 bases and 0 bases, in that order; junction bases with no gene match: 3. For the CDR3, the DNA is TGTGCCAGCGGACAGGGGGAAGCTAACTATGGCTACACCTTC. Residues: CASGQGEANYGYTF.